Included here is one TCR beta chain sequence, with context. At one end, the junction sequence differs from germline, possibly due to a read error. This sample is drawn from a study of blood T cell repertoires in COVID-19. Looking at the study overall: Whether acute or convalescent, the COVID-19 samples came from the United States, Italy and Spain. Sample material is recorded as cDNA or gDNA derived from T cells, B-cell-depleted T cells, or PBMCs.

The Seattle site enrolled patients during active infection and followed them longitudinally. From germline, CDR1 is LNHNV and CDR2 YYDKDF (reference sequence). The CDR3 is 14 amino acids. Under the authors' procedure: Scientists estimated how many nucleated cells there were by amplifying reference gene primers. Assay: immunoSEQ multiplex PCR; the TCRdb copy retains only in-frame clones and omits some. V and J calls and clone size are given by that table; D and trimming were obtained from the DNA. The repertoire holds tens of thousands of clones, over 80% seen once, with roughly 3.7% in the top ten. Sequenced input: peripheral blood. The TCR sequence derives from a man aged 40-49 years with COVID-19, enrolled during active disease. This chain joins TRBV15 and TRBJ1-1, with D uncertain. The CDR3, as DNA: TGTGCCACCAGCGGAGACCGGGAGAACACTGAAGCTTTCTTT. Translating it yields CATSGDRENTEAFF.